This T cell receptor beta chain was captured by sequencing in a study of shared clonotypes between healthy human individuals. In the naive CD8 group, cells lacked CD45RO and were positively selected for CCR7, so terminally differentiated effector memory CD45RA+ cells were left out. Looked up from germline, CDR1 is SGHDN and CDR2 is FVKESK. The CDR3 consists of 15 residues. J lost 7 bases, V lost 2 bases, and 11 bases had no gene match. The assay was immunoSEQ multiplex PCR, and TCRdb's table has in-frame clones only and misses some. The table has 750,000 to 1,000,000 clones, around 93% seen once. This receptor was obtained from a young man in good health. The rearrangement links TRBV14 to TRBJ2-7; 7 nucleotides match TRBD1. Sequenced input: naive CD8+ T cells sorted from blood. The CDR3 here is CASSQLVRGIGEQYF. CDR3 DNA sequence: TGTGCCAGCAGCCAATTGGTCAGGGGGATAGGGGAGCAGTACTTC.